This T cell receptor beta chain was documented in a study of blood T cell repertoires in COVID-19 (dated by TCRdb to the early 2020s). Background on the whole study: The collaborator samples originated in the United States, Italy and Spain and spanned the acute and convalescent phases of COVID-19. The prospective study material was composed of cDNA or gDNA derived from T cells, B-cell-depleted T cells, or PBMCs. Deeply sampled blood TCRbeta repertoires from subjects exposed to, actively infected with, or recovered from COVID-19 were included in the dataset. The repertoires were made available in a free public database intended to serve as a resource for research on the immune response to SARS-CoV-2. Samples were obtained from the ongoing ImmuneRACE study (first 160 participants) and from about 1,300 subjects provided by 6 global collaborators. Nearly every sample came with metadata listing a de-identified subject ID, COVID-19 status, age in years and sex. Where available, HLA class I and class II types were taken from metadata supplied by the sample provider and were not determined by assay-based typing.

Study-wide findings and limitations: How much clinical and demographic metadata was included differed by source and by participant, and the metadata was provided uncurated.

Notes on this clone: The antigen this receptor binds is unknown. It has no much larger one-base neighbor in the sample; base qualities were not kept.

TCRbeta CDR3 regions were amplified from genomic DNA using the immunoSEQ Assay, a bias-controlled multiplex PCR. Per the source publication's procedure: Nucleated cell counts per sample were estimated from amplification of reference gene primers within the assay. To quantify the absolute abundance of each unique TCRbeta CDR3 rearrangement, sequence reads were collapsed and filtered. For each sample, productive Simpson clonality was calculated by taking the square root of Simpson's diversity index across productive rearrangements. Here the immuneACCESS table is served through TCRdb, limited to in-frame sequences with V and J called. Missing clones are a known gap in these copies; in checked studies unresolved V genes cover under half, and the rest lacks a known reason. Clone size and the V and J calls come from that table; the DNA yielded D and trimming. The sample table shows 95,000 to 150,000 clones, and 65% to 85% are seen once. The ten top clones hold under 4% of the sample.

Enrolling through a virtual design, the prospective study's participants ranged in age from roughly 18 to 89 years and lived across about two dozen United States geographic areas. In the prospective study, participants were assigned to cohorts based on the clinical history participants reported in a screening survey and a study questionnaire. ImmuneRACE Cohort 3 recovered participants were defined by two consecutive negative NP/OP PCR tests, healthcare professional clearance, or symptom resolution. Mobile phlebotomists in the prospective study collected whole blood, serum and a nasopharyngeal or oropharyngeal swab from every participant. Prospective study participants could optionally give additional blood draws and questionnaires over an approximately 2-month period. Blood samples from the prospective study were shipped frozen or at room temperature prior to DNA extraction. According to the germline V gene, CDR1 reads SGHTA and CDR2 reads FQGNSA. The CDR3 runs 14 amino acids, cysteine and phenylalanine included. The DNA shown is the 42-base CDR3, in frame from base 1. Trimming leaves V shorter by 5 bases and J shorter by 9 bases, with the junction holding 9 bases beyond the gene matches.

The source material was PBMCs or T cells enriched from blood (not recorded which). Rearrangement joined TRBV7-2 to TRBJ2-1, with 8 junctional bases fitting TRBD2. The TCR originated in a woman aged 30 to 39 who had recovered from COVID-19. The DNA is TGTGCCAGCAGCCCGGGGGGGCAGCGGGGTGAGCAGTTCTTC. This translates into CASSPGGQRGEQFF.